The 30 T cell receptor beta chains presented below share a single source sample, sequenced in a study of OX40 agonist ivuxolimab in advanced cancers. The repertoire was sequenced with immunoSEQ multiplex PCR; TCRdb's copy has only in-frame clones and lacks some. The repertoire includes about 61,000 clones, 82% of them detected once, and roughly 0.53% sits in the top ten. This specimen consisted of CD4+ or CD8+ T cells sorted from blood, obtained in a trial of the OX40 agonist ivuxolimab. These receptors all come from an adult with an advanced solid tumor such as melanoma, head and neck, liver or kidney cancer.

The V gene is TRBV11-3, the J gene TRBJ2-3; D call uncertain. Germline loops: CDR1 SGHNT, CDR2 YENEEA. CDR3 length: 12 amino acids. V was clipped by 3 bases and J by 1 base, with 2 bases between them. CDR3 in DNA: TGTGCCAGCAGCTTCGGCACAGATACGCAGTATTTT. This sequence encodes CASSFGTDTQYF.

This chain connects TRBV18 to TRBJ2-7; D tentatively fits TRBD1 or TRBD2 (5 bases each). Trimming took off 4 bases at V and 1 base at J, with 14 bases between the two ends. CDR1 is KGHSH, CDR2 LQKENI, per germline. The CDR3 has 15 residues. CDR3 DNA: TGTGCCAGCTCACTAGACTATGACAGTTCCTACGAGCAGTACTTC. Translating it yields CASSLDYDSSYEQYF.

This chain links TRBV7-8 with TRBJ1-3; 11 positions match TRBD1. J lost 8 bases, V lost 5 bases, and 5 bases had no gene match. The CDR3 runs to 14 residues. CDR1 is SGHVS and CDR2 is FQNEAQ in the germline V gene. The CDR3 protein is CASSKDRGLYTIYF. CDR3 sequence (DNA): TGTGCCAGCAGCAAGGACAGGGGGCTCTACACCATATATTTT.

The rearrangement joins TRBV10-1 to TRBJ2-5, with no clear D. The CDR3 runs to 13 residues. Germline CDR1 and CDR2: WNHNN and SYGVQD (reference sequence). Trimming removed 3 bases from V and 5 bases from J, with 10 bases in between. CDR3 loop: CASSDPGKETQYF. DNA for the CDR3: TGCGCCAGCAGTGATCCTGGGAAGGAGACCCAGTACTTC.

The gene calls are TRBV27 and TRBJ2-7; D is perhaps TRBD2 (7 bases). This CDR3 spans 15 amino acids. V was clipped by 7 bases and J by 5 bases, with 21 bases between them. CDR1 is MNHEY and CDR2 is SMNVEV in the germline V gene (reference sequence). The CDR3 loop reads CASTRRGGGSDEQYF. The CDR3 DNA reads as TGTGCCAGCACCCGAAGGGGGGGCGGTTCCGACGAGCAGTACTTC.

The chain is built from TRBV7-9 and TRBJ2-7; D might be TRBD1 or TRBD2, each matching 6 bases. This CDR3 has 14 amino acids. In germline, CDR1 is SEHNR, CDR2 FQNEAQ (reference sequence). V was clipped by 1 base and J by 6 bases, with 13 bases between them. CDR3: CASSLEGGHFEQYF. The CDR3 nucleotides are TGTGCCAGCAGCTTAGAAGGGGGGCATTTCGAGCAGTACTTC.

This sequence joins TRBV25-1 and TRBJ2-5; 7 nucleotides agree with TRBD2. This CDR3 is 15 amino acids long. V dropped 3 bases and J dropped 5; count of bases not matched to a gene: 9. Germline assignment: CDR1 MGHDK and CDR2 SYGVNS. As DNA, the CDR3 is TGTGCCAGCAGTGATTGGGGGGAGGGCCAGGAGACCCAGTACTTC. It yields the protein CASSDWGEGQETQYF.

The CDR3 DNA is TGTGCCAGCAGTCCACCCTCGCGAAACACCATATATTTT. Its protein is CASSPPSRNTIYF. The chain couples TRBV28 to TRBJ1-3, with D uncertain. Trimming shortened V by 5 bases and J by 5 bases, and 10 bases separated the two germline ends. There are 13 residues in the CDR3. CDR1 and CDR2 (germline): MDHEN, SYDVKM.

This clone was observed a few times. The V gene is TRBV2, the J gene TRBJ2-2, with D hard to call. Trimming stripped 7 bases from V and 0 bases from J, with 12 bases between. The germline V gene has CDR1 SNHLY and CDR2 FYNNEI. The CDR3 covers 15 residues. The CDR3 region is CASIFGVTNTGELFF. The CDR3 DNA follows: TGTGCCAGCATATTTGGAGTCACGAACACCGGGGAGCTGTTTTTT. Using reference TRBV2 and TRBJ2-2 for the parts outside the CDR3, the full variable domain is EPEVTQTPSHQVTQMGQEVILRCVPISNHLYFYWYRQILGQKVEFLVSFYNNEISEKSEIFDDQFSVERPDGSNFTLKIRSTKLEDSAMYFCASIFGVTNTGELFFGEGSRLTVL.

This chain joins TRBV18 and TRBJ2-5; weak D call: TRBD2 (5 bases). Germline assignment: CDR1 KGHSH and CDR2 LQKENI. Trimming took 1 base from V and 4 from J, leaving 13 bases between them. The CDR3 is made up of 15 amino acids. The CDR3 DNA reads as TGTGCCAGCTCACCACAAGTGGACGCGGGAGAGACCCAGTACTTC. Amino acid sequence: CASSPQVDAGETQYF.

The V and J genes are TRBV9 and TRBJ2-7; no reliable D call. Trimming removed 3 bases at V and 3 bases at J, with 4 bases between. The CDR3 runs to 11 residues. Germline-derived CDR1 and CDR2 are SGDLS and YYNGEE. The chain's CDR3 is CASSGLYEQYF. CDR3 sequence (DNA): TGTGCCAGCAGCGGCCTCTACGAGCAGTACTTC.

The chain couples TRBV7-3 to TRBJ2-2; 10 bases align to TRBD2. The V gene end was trimmed by 5 bases and the J gene end by 7 bases; junction bases not matched to a gene: 7. CDR1 is SGHTA and CDR2 is FQGTGA in the germline V gene. The CDR3 totals 15 residues. The CDR3 reads CASSPSAGGYGELFF. CDR3 bases: TGTGCCAGCAGCCCCTCAGCGGGAGGGTACGGGGAGCTGTTTTTT.

This clone has a single count. The chain joins TRBV7-2 to TRBJ2-7; TRBD2 matches 12 bases. V dropped 1 base and J dropped 4; count of bases not matched to a gene: 5. This CDR3 has 16 residues. CDR1 and CDR2 (germline): SGHTA, FQGNSA. The CDR3 DNA reads as TGTGCCAGCAGCTTAGGACTAGCGGGAGATCCATACGAGCAGTACTTC. It specifies CASSLGLAGDPYEQYF.

The chain has TRBV6-1 and TRBJ1-5; no clear D gene. CDR3 length: 13 residues. Germline V CDR1 and CDR2: MNHNS, SASEGT. The V gene lost 5 bases and the J gene lost 4 bases, with 9 bases spanning the gap. CDR3 sequence: CASSWVGNQPQHF. DNA for the CDR3: TGTGCCAGCAGTTGGGTGGGGAATCAGCCCCAGCATTTT.

V usage is TRBV18 and J usage is TRBJ1-2; D is perhaps TRBD1 (6 bases). The CDR3 has 15 residues. Germline CDR1 reads KGHSH; CDR2 reads LQKENI. Trimming left V 6 bases short and J 2 bases short, with 16 bases between. The chain's CDR3 is CASSPSAQGNYGYTF. The CDR3 nucleotides are TGTGCCAGCTCCCCATCCGCCCAGGGGAACTATGGCTACACCTTC.

V and J are TRBV6-1 and TRBJ1-2; TRBD1 matches at 7 bases. The CDR3 is 14 amino acids. CDR1 is MNHNS, CDR2 SASEGT, per germline. The ends lost 6 bases at V and 5 bases at J; junction bases unmatched: 9. The CDR3 protein is CASRPSGGPYGYTF. In DNA, the CDR3 is TGTGCCAGCAGGCCCTCAGGGGGACCATATGGCTACACCTTC.

DNA for the CDR3: TGCAGCGCCAAGCAGGGAGGGACAGATACGCAGTATTTT. Encoded protein: CSAKQGGTDTQYF. The chain couples TRBV29-1 to TRBJ2-3, with 7 bases aligning to TRBD2. The V segment lost 7 bases and the J segment 3 bases; nucleotides outside the gene matches: 7. This CDR3 is built from 13 residues. CDR1 SQVTM and CDR2 ANQGSEA come from the germline V gene.

The CDR3 nucleotides read TGTGCCAGCAGCTCCCCTAATTCCGGGAGGACTGAAGCTTTCTTT. Translating it yields CASSSPNSGRTEAFF. The gene calls are TRBV28 and TRBJ1-1; D not resolved. Trimming removed 6 bases at V and 5 bases at J, with 19 bases between. The length of the CDR3 is 15 residues. Germline V CDR1 and CDR2: MDHEN, SYDVKM.

The CDR3 here is CASSRDRSNTEAFF. DNA of the CDR3: TGTGCCAGCAGCAGGGACAGATCTAACACTGAAGCTTTCTTT. The V gene is TRBV11-1, the J gene TRBJ1-1; the match to TRBD1 covers 7 bases. The CDR3 runs to 14 residues. The junction had 5 bases not matched to a gene; V was cut back by 5 bases and J by 2 bases. Germline V gene lookup returns CDR1 SGHAT and CDR2 FQDESV (reference sequence).

This chain connects TRBV18 to TRBJ2-5, with D maybe TRBD2 (6 bases). The germline V and J ends were trimmed by 3 bases and 3 bases, with 17 bases remaining between them. The CDR3 runs to 16 residues. Germline CDR1 and CDR2: KGHSH and LQKENI. CDR3: CASSPFSGDAKETQYF. CDR3 nucleotides: TGTGCCAGCTCACCGTTTTCGGGAGACGCGAAAGAGACCCAGTACTTC. Together with reference TRBV18 and TRBJ2-5, the CDR3 gives the full variable domain: NAGVMQNPRHLVRRRGQEARLRCSPMKGHSHVYWYRQLPEEGLKFMVYLQKENIIDESGMPKERFSAEFPKEGPSILRIQQVVRGDSAAYFCASSPFSGDAKETQYFGPGTRLLVL.

V gene TRBV2 combines with J gene TRBJ2-5; TRBD1 matches at 8 bases. The CDR3 has 12 amino acids. The V gene's germline CDR1 is SNHLY and CDR2 FYNNEI. Trimming removed 8 bases from V and 9 bases from J; junction bases left unmatched: 8. This chain's CDR3 is CASARTGWAQYF. The CDR3, as DNA: TGTGCCAGCGCTAGGACAGGGTGGGCCCAGTACTTC.

This chain links TRBV7-2 with TRBJ2-3, with D perhaps matching TRBD2 (6 bases). CDR3 size: 13 residues. Germline CDR1 is SGHTA and CDR2 is FQGNSA. V was cut by 6 bases and J by 6 bases, with 13 bases left in between. The CDR3 loop reads CASSPTGEDTQYF. Here the CDR3 DNA reads TGTGCCAGCAGTCCAACGGGGGAGGATACGCAGTATTTT.

The chain employs TRBV6-5 and TRBJ1-4; perhaps TRBD1 as D (5 bases). This CDR3 spans 14 amino acids. Between the trimmed V and J ends, which lost 6 bases and 7 bases, there was a span of 15 bases. CDR1 is MNHEY, CDR2 SVGAGI, per germline. The CDR3 spells CASSQGGRSEKLFF. CDR3 DNA: TGTGCCAGCAGCCAGGGAGGGCGGAGTGAAAAACTGTTTTTT.

This clone has more than one count but fewer than ten. This chain connects TRBV6-1 to TRBJ2-2; 7 bases agree with TRBD2. The CDR3 has 14 amino acids. Unmatched junction bases numbered 2, after V lost 6 bases and J lost 1 base. Germline loops: CDR1 MNHNS, CDR2 SASEGT. CDR3 sequence reads: CASRTGGNTGELFF. CDR3 sequence (DNA): TGTGCCAGCAGGACGGGAGGGAACACCGGGGAGCTGTTTTTT.

The rearrangement joins TRBV5-4 to TRBJ2-7, with a weak D call TRBD1 (5 bases). With 2 bases removed from V and 5 bases from J, the gap between germline ends came to 11 bases. This CDR3 is built from 13 residues. Germline V CDR1 and CDR2: SGHNT, YYREEE (reference sequence). CDR3 coding DNA: TGTGCCAGCAGCTTCTACAGGACCCACGAGCAGTACTTC. Residues: CASSFYRTHEQYF.

V gene TRBV19 combines with J gene TRBJ1-2, with no clear D. Between the trimmed V and J ends, which lost 4 bases and 6 bases, there was a span of 18 bases. Germline CDR1 is LNHDA and CDR2 is SQIVND (reference sequence). This CDR3 region has 15 residues. CDR3 sequence reads: CASSNRLGPEHGYTF. CDR3 DNA sequence: TGTGCCAGTAGTAACCGGTTAGGGCCAGAGCATGGCTACACCTTC.

The chain carries TRBV10-3 and TRBJ2-7; 8 nucleotides match TRBD2. Per the germline V gene, CDR1 is ENHRY and CDR2 is SYGVKD. V was clipped by 7 bases and J by 0 bases; unmatched bases: 5. There are 14 residues in the CDR3. The CDR3 DNA follows: TGTGCCATCAAACCCGGGACTAGCTCCTACGAGCAGTACTTC. Protein: CAIKPGTSSYEQYF.

V gene TRBV7-2 combines with J gene TRBJ1-3; D is unresolved. CDR1 is SGHTA, CDR2 FQGNSA, per germline. Trimming left V 1 base short and J 2 bases short, with 12 bases between. CDR3 length equals 16 residues. CDR3 sequence reads: CASSLGAGGAGNTIYF. Here the CDR3 DNA reads TGTGCCAGCAGCTTAGGGGCCGGAGGTGCTGGAAACACCATATATTTT.

The chain carries TRBV7-6 and TRBJ2-5, with D perhaps TRBD1 (6 bases). The germline V and J ends were trimmed by 4 bases and 4 bases, with 16 bases remaining between them. The CDR3 totals 15 residues. Germline loops: CDR1 SGHVS, CDR2 FNYEAQ. The CDR3 here is CASSYGSRGSETQYF. CDR3 DNA sequence: TGTGCCAGCAGCTACGGTTCCAGGGGTTCAGAGACCCAGTACTTC.

This rearrangement joins TRBV30 to TRBJ2-7, with 9 nucleotides matching TRBD1. V lost 1 base to trimming and J lost 4 bases; unmatched junction nucleotides: 11. This CDR3 has 16 amino acids. Germline assignment: CDR1 GTSNPN and CDR2 SVGIG (reference sequence). The CDR3 DNA is TGTGCCTGGAGTGAACCCACCGGGACAGGGCGTTACGAGCAGTACTTC. Residues: CAWSEPTGTGRYEQYF.